The rows below give T cell receptor beta chains drawn from one sample of a study of cytomegalovirus exposure and HLA in healthy donors. Profiling relied on immunoSEQ multiplex PCR, and the TCRdb table lists in-frame clones only, not all of them. The table includes about 130,000 clones, around 77% detected once. The specimen was PBMCs. These receptors came from a woman between 45 and 65 years old in good health and CMV-seronegative. The CDR3 runs from the conserved cysteine through the conserved F or W. D genes are given only for firm matches. Clone size is stated in some rows and not others, as once, few, many or a class when expanded.

clone_size j_call v_call d_call cdr3_nt cdr3_aa
. TRBJ2-7 TRBV5-6 TRBD1 TGTGCCAGCAGCACAGGGACAGGGGCCTTGTACGAGCAGTACTTC CASSTGTGALYEQYF
. TRBJ1-1 TRBV7-2 TRBD1 TGTGCCAGCAGCGGGACAGGAGCTAGCGGCACTGAAGCTTTCTTT CASSGTGASGTEAFF
. TRBJ2-1 TRBV2 TRBD2 TGTGCCAGCACTTGGGAGATAGTGGGAGGGCCTCCTGAGCAGTTCTTC CASTWEIVGGPPEQFF
. TRBJ2-1 TRBV5-1 TRBD2 TGCGCCAGCAGCTCCCTGGCGGGAGCCCCCCAAGAGCAGTTCTTC CASSSLAGAPQEQFF
few TRBJ2-1 TRBV2 . TGTGCCAGCAGTGAGCGGGAACCCACAAATGAGCAGTTCTTC CASSEREPTNEQFF
few TRBJ1-2 TRBV30 . TGTGCCTGGAGTGGCGACACCGAAAACTATGGCTACACCTTC CAWSGDTENYGYTF
few TRBJ2-1 TRBV6-6 . TGTGCCAGCAGTTATCAGGGGATCACTGAGCAGTTCTTC CASSYQGITEQFF
. TRBJ1-2 TRBV9 . TGTGCCAGCAGCGTAGGAGTCGGACAGAGCTATGGCTACACCTTC CASSVGVGQSYGYTF
. TRBJ1-2 TRBV5-5 TRBD1 TGTGCCAGCAGCTTGCCAGCAGGGGGGTTTGGCTATGGCTACACCTTC CASSLPAGGFGYGYTF
. TRBJ2-2 TRBV5-6 TRBD2 TGTGCCAGCAGCCGGGGGAGGGGAAACACCGGGGAGCTGTTTTTT CASSRGRGNTGELFF
. TRBJ2-1 TRBV18 TRBD1 TGTGCCAGCTCACCGCCGGCAACAGGGGGAGGAGGGTACAATGAGCAGTTCTTC CASSPPATGGGGYNEQFF
. TRBJ2-7 TRBV27 TRBD2 TGTGCCAGCAGTCGGACTAGCGGGTACGAGCAGTACTTC CASSRTSGYEQYF
. TRBJ2-1 TRBV6-1 TRBD2 TGTGCCAGTAGGGGACTAGCTGCCTCGGGCGAGCAGTTCTTC CASRGLAASGEQFF
few TRBJ1-2 TRBV25-1 . TGTGCCAGCAGTGAATTAGGGTCCTCGGGGTATGGCTACCCCTTC CASSELGSSGYGYPF
. TRBJ1-6 TRBV6-1 . TGTGCCAGCAGGGGGGGAAATTCACCCCTCCACTTT CASRGGNSPLHF
few TRBJ1-1 TRBV10-1 . TGCGCCAGCAAGGGGTTTACTGAAGCTTTCTTT CASKGFTEAFF
once TRBJ1-5 TRBV6-5 . TGTGCCAGCAGTAAGGGAGAAACTCGGAATCAGCCCCAGCATTTT CASSKGETRNQPQHF
. TRBJ1-1 TRBV4-2 . TGTGCCAGCAGCCAAGGCATTGGTAGCGGCTCCGCTGAAGCTTTCTTT CASSQGIGSGSAEAFF
few TRBJ1-5 TRBV4-1 . TGCGCCAGCAGCCAAGTAACTCCGAGCAATCAGCCCCAGCATTTT CASSQVTPSNQPQHF
few TRBJ1-3 TRBV6-5 . TGTGCCAGCAGTTACTCTGGGGAGTCTGGAAACACCATATATTTT CASSYSGESGNTIYF
. TRBJ2-7 TRBV10-2 TRBD2 TGCGCCAGCACCGATCCTAGCGGGTCCTACGAGCAGTACTTC CASTDPSGSYEQYF
. TRBJ2-2 TRBV29-1 . TGCAGCGTTCGTGGGCGAGACACCGGGGAGCTGTTTTTT CSVRGRDTGELFF
few TRBJ2-7 TRBV27 TRBD2 TGTGCCAGCTCCTCTCCCGGGACTAGCGGGACTTACGAGCAGTACTTC CASSSPGTSGTYEQYF
. TRBJ2-2 TRBV6-1 . TGTGCCAGCAGTGAAGGACTCGTGGGGGAGCTGTTTTTT CASSEGLVGELFF
. TRBJ1-1 TRBV7-9 . TGTGCCAGCAGCTTACAGATGAACACTGAAGCTTTCTTT CASSLQMNTEAFF
. TRBJ2-1 TRBV6-1 . TGTGCCAGCAGTGCGACAAGTGAGCAGTTCTTC CASSATSEQFF
. TRBJ2-5 TRBV9 TRBD2 TGTGCCAGCAGCGCAGGAGCGGGAGGTGAAGAGACCCAGTACTTC CASSAGAGGEETQYF
. TRBJ1-1 TRBV18 TRBD1 TGTGCCAGCTCGCTCCGGGACAGGGGCACTGAAGCTTTCTTT CASSLRDRGTEAFF
. TRBJ2-6 TRBV18 . TGTGCCAGCTCGCTGACAACGGACAGTTTCTCTGGGGCCAACGTCCTGACTTTC CASSLTTDSFSGANVLTF
. TRBJ2-3 TRBV7-9 TRBD2 TGTGCCAGCAGCTTTCTAGCGGGAGGGCCATCGGATACGCAGTATTTT CASSFLAGGPSDTQYF
. TRBJ2-2 TRBV29-1 TRBD2 TGCAGCGGACTACTAGCGGGAGGGCCTAACACCGGGGAGCTGTTTTTT CSGLLAGGPNTGELFF
. TRBJ2-7 TRBV18 TRBD1 TGTGCCAGCTCACCAAGGCCCGTCGGGACAGGGTCCTACGAGCAGTACTTC CASSPRPVGTGSYEQYF
. TRBJ1-6 TRBV30 TRBD1 TGTGCCTGGAGTGCCACGACAGGGTCGTATAATTCACCCCTCCACTTT CAWSATTGSYNSPLHF
. TRBJ1-1 TRBV15 . TGTGCCACCAGCAGAGATTTGAGAGCCTACAGGGCCCTGAACACTGAAGCTTTCTTT CATSRDLRAYRALNTEAFF
. TRBJ1-4 TRBV6-5 TRBD1 TGTGCCAGCAGTCGGACAGGGTATGATGAAAAACTGTTTTTT CASSRTGYDEKLFF
. TRBJ1-1 TRBV28 . TGTGCCAGCCCCAGGGAACTCTCTAACACTGAAGCTTTCTTT CASPRELSNTEAFF
few TRBJ1-1 TRBV7-9 . TGTGCCAGCAGCTTAGCGCGGAGGCCTCACACTGAAGCTTTCTTT CASSLARRPHTEAFF